A selection of T cell receptor beta chains follows, all from one sample in a study of cytomegalovirus exposure and HLA in healthy donors. Method: immunoSEQ multiplex PCR; TCRdb's copy keeps in-frame clones and lacks some. The sample consists of more than 250,000 clones, about 90% of them appearing once. The specimen was PBMCs. These receptors were taken from a woman in her thirties in good health and CMV-seropositive. Each CDR3 is given with its conserved first and last residue. A D gene is named only where the DNA matches it firmly. The size field is filled for only some rows; it gives once, few, many or a size class.

TRBJ2-3	NA	TRBV4-3	16	TRBD2	CASSPRTSGGADTQYF	TGCGCCAGCAGCCCCCGGACTAGCGGGGGAGCAGATACGCAGTATTTT
TRBJ2-7	NA	TRBV7-3	14	NA	CASSRGFGSYEQYF	TGTGCCAGCAGCCGAGGGTTCGGGAGCTACGAGCAGTACTTC
TRBJ2-2	NA	TRBV6-5	16	NA	CASSYPRGRDTGELFF	TGTGCCAGCAGTTACCCCAGGGGGAGGGACACCGGGGAGCTGTTTTTT
TRBJ2-2	NA	TRBV9	15	NA	CASSPLDTLGGELFF	TGTGCCAGCAGTCCTCTGGACACCCTGGGCGGGGAGCTGTTTTTT
TRBJ2-3	NA	TRBV18	14	TRBD1	CASSPGQGPDTQYF	TGTGCCAGCTCACCCGGACAGGGGCCAGATACGCAGTATTTT
TRBJ2-3	NA	TRBV5-6	13	NA	CASSFGSTDTQYF	TGTGCCAGCAGCTTCGGGAGCACAGATACGCAGTATTTT
TRBJ1-1	few	TRBV11-1	14	NA	CASSLRRGDTEAFF	TGTGCCAGCAGCCTCAGGAGGGGGGACACTGAAGCTTTCTTT
TRBJ2-7	NA	TRBV5-1	16	TRBD1	CASSPRTGTEYYEQYF	TGCGCCAGCAGCCCGCGCACCGGGACAGAATACTACGAGCAGTACTTC
TRBJ2-3	NA	TRBV19	13	TRBD2	CASGGGLTDTQYF	TGTGCCTCGGGCGGGGGGCTCACAGATACGCAGTATTTT
TRBJ2-3	NA	TRBV29-1	14	NA	CSVAGTTSTDTQYF	TGCAGCGTTGCGGGGACAACTAGCACAGATACGCAGTATTTT
TRBJ1-4	NA	TRBV28	14	NA	CASRFSGVGEKLFF	TGTGCCAGCAGGTTTTCAGGGGTCGGTGAAAAACTGTTTTTT
TRBJ1-2	NA	TRBV6-5	11	NA	CASSYSGLYTF	TGTGCCAGCAGTTACTCCGGGCTCTACACCTTC
TRBJ2-7	NA	TRBV27	17	TRBD2	CASSLWSTGLAGYEQYF	TGTGCCAGCAGTTTATGGTCGACAGGACTAGCGGGCTACGAGCAGTACTTC
TRBJ2-3	NA	TRBV30	12	NA	CAWSPGTDTQYF	TGTGCCTGGAGTCCCGGCACAGATACGCAGTATTTT
TRBJ2-2	NA	TRBV7-9	13	NA	CASSQSGTGELFF	TGTGCCAGCAGCCAAAGCGGGACCGGGGAGCTGTTTTTT
TRBJ2-7	NA	TRBV4-2	16	TRBD2	CASSQDRLAEFYEQYF	TGTGCCAGCAGCCAAGACCGACTAGCCGAGTTCTACGAGCAGTACTTC
TRBJ1-2	NA	TRBV4-2	16	NA	CASSRNEQELEDGYTF	TGTGCCAGCAGCCGCAATGAACAGGAACTAGAGGATGGCTACACCTTC
TRBJ2-1	few	TRBV5-4	16	TRBD2	CASILSGLAGSDEQFF	TGTGCCAGCATCCTATCAGGACTAGCGGGATCGGATGAGCAGTTCTTC
TRBJ2-7	NA	TRBV28	16	NA	CASSLFDGAGIYEQYF	TGTGCCAGCAGTTTATTCGACGGAGCGGGCATCTACGAGCAGTACTTC
TRBJ1-3	NA	TRBV9	17	NA	CASSVAHGGTGGNTIYF	TGTGCCAGCAGCGTAGCTCACGGGGGAACCGGTGGAAACACCATATATTTT
TRBJ1-2	NA	TRBV11-3	12	NA	CASSLDGIGYTF	TGTGCCAGCAGCTTAGATGGTATTGGCTACACCTTC
TRBJ2-5	NA	TRBV15	15	TRBD1	CATSSGQALKETQYF	TGTGCCACCAGCTCGGGACAGGCGCTGAAAGAGACCCAGTACTTC
TRBJ2-7	NA	TRBV7-3	15	NA	CASSLSGVGEYEQYF	TGTGCCAGCAGCTTATCTGGGGTCGGCGAATACGAGCAGTACTTC
TRBJ1-1	NA	TRBV15	19	NA	CATSRDVPGLEVGNTEAFF	TGTGCCACCAGCAGAGATGTTCCGGGATTGGAAGTGGGGAACACTGAAGCTTTCTTT
TRBJ1-6	once	TRBV19	13	NA	CATNGGGNSPLHF	TGTGCCACCAATGGGGGCGGGAATTCACCCCTCCACTTT
TRBJ1-1	NA	TRBV12-5	13	NA	CASGLGSGTEAFF	TGTGCTAGTGGTTTGGGTTCAGGGACAGAAGCTTTCTTT
TRBJ2-2	NA	TRBV29-1	12	NA	CSVDSETGELFF	TGCAGCGTTGATTCTGAGACCGGGGAGCTGTTTTTT
TRBJ1-2	NA	TRBV7-9	13	NA	CASSLELLDGYTF	TGTGCCAGCAGCTTAGAGCTTCTTGACGGCTACACCTTC
TRBJ2-2	NA	TRBV27	17	TRBD1	CASSSLMSAGGGGELFF	TGTGCCAGCAGTTCCTTAATGTCCGCAGGGGGTGGCGGGGAGCTGTTTTTT
TRBJ2-1	NA	TRBV19	12	NA	CASGGGYNEQFF	TGTGCCAGCGGAGGGGGTTACAATGAGCAGTTCTTC
TRBJ1-3	NA	TRBV5-1	15	TRBD1	CASSLGQGAGNTIYF	TGCGCCAGCAGCTTAGGACAGGGTGCTGGAAACACCATATATTTT
TRBJ2-7	NA	TRBV19	13	NA	CASSIPPGNEQYF	TGTGCCAGTAGTATACCGCCAGGGAACGAGCAGTACTTC
TRBJ2-2	NA	TRBV2	15	TRBD1	CASRGQGAYTGELFF	TGTGCCAGCAGGGGACAGGGGGCGTACACCGGGGAGCTGTTTTTT
TRBJ2-3	NA	TRBV29-1	12	NA	CSVGGFTDTQYF	TGCAGCGTTGGCGGGTTCACAGATACGCAGTATTTT
TRBJ1-6	NA	TRBV14	18	TRBD1	CASSQVGQGSSYNSPLHF	TGTGCCAGCAGCCAAGTGGGACAGGGGAGCTCCTATAATTCACCCCTCCACTTT
TRBJ2-5	NA	TRBV30	15	TRBD2	CAWREGLALQETQYF	TGTGCCTGGAGAGAAGGACTAGCGCTCCAAGAGACCCAGTACTTC
TRBJ2-5	NA	TRBV2	13	TRBD2	CASRRGAQETQYF	TGTGCCAGCAGGCGGGGGGCCCAAGAGACCCAGTACTTC
TRBJ2-7	NA	TRBV6-5	16	NA	CASSYLGVLGTYEQYF	TGTGCCAGCAGTTACCTCGGGGTTCTTGGGACCTACGAGCAGTACTTC
TRBJ2-1	NA	TRBV7-6	15	TRBD1	CASSVDTGDGNEQFF	TGTGCCAGCAGCGTAGACACAGGGGATGGCAATGAGCAGTTCTTC
TRBJ2-5	NA	TRBV7-2	14	TRBD2	CASSPAGGQKTQYF	TGTGCCAGCAGCCCGGCGGGGGGGCAGAAGACCCAGTACTTC
TRBJ2-7	NA	TRBV27	14	TRBD2	CASSSLARSYEQYF	TGTGCCAGCAGTTCACTAGCGCGCTCCTACGAGCAGTACTTC
TRBJ1-5	NA	TRBV6-5	13	NA	CASRQGARQPQHF	TGTGCCAGCAGGCAGGGAGCGAGGCAGCCCCAGCATTTT
TRBJ2-3	NA	TRBV4-2	21	NA	CASSPLGGRDPLFTSTDTQYF	TGTGCCAGCAGCCCTCTCGGGGGGCGGGACCCATTGTTTACTAGCACAGATACGCAGTATTTT
TRBJ2-1	NA	TRBV4-1	16	TRBD2	CASRGPGLAVYNEQFF	TGCGCCAGCAGAGGCCCGGGACTAGCGGTCTACAATGAGCAGTTCTTC
TRBJ1-1	few	TRBV18	13	NA	CASSPLGFTEAFF	TGTGCCAGCTCACCACTGGGGTTCACTGAAGCTTTCTTT
TRBJ2-7	NA	TRBV28	14	TRBD2	CASRGLAGGYEQYF	TGTGCCAGCAGGGGACTAGCGGGCGGCTACGAGCAGTACTTC
TRBJ2-3	NA	TRBV9	17	NA	CASSVWDSFGGPDTQYF	TGTGCCAGCAGCGTATGGGACTCGTTTGGAGGGCCAGATACGCAGTATTTT
TRBJ2-3	NA	TRBV30	16	TRBD1	CAWLGTGIGPTDTQYF	TGTGCCTGGTTAGGGACAGGCATAGGGCCAACAGATACGCAGTATTTT
TRBJ2-7	NA	TRBV7-2	14	NA	CASSLGGNGYEQYF	TGTGCCAGCAGCTTGGGCGGGAATGGATACGAGCAGTACTTC
TRBJ1-1	NA	TRBV6-5	15	NA	CASSYDRGLNTEAFF	TGTGCCAGCAGTTACGATCGGGGGTTGAACACTGAAGCTTTCTTT
TRBJ1-2	NA	TRBV2	14	NA	CASSDQQGTYGYTF	TGTGCCAGCAGTGACCAACAGGGAACGTATGGCTACACCTTC
TRBJ2-3	NA	TRBV5-6	13	NA	CASSDTGADTQYF	TGTGCCAGCAGCGACACGGGGGCAGATACGCAGTATTTT
TRBJ2-5	few	TRBV5-1	14	NA	CASSLGGVQETQYF	TGCGCCAGCAGCTTGGGAGGGGTCCAAGAGACCCAGTACTTC
TRBJ2-7	NA	TRBV7-9	16	TRBD1	CASSAHPPGQSYEQYF	TGTGCCAGCAGCGCCCACCCACCGGGACAGAGCTACGAGCAGTACTTC